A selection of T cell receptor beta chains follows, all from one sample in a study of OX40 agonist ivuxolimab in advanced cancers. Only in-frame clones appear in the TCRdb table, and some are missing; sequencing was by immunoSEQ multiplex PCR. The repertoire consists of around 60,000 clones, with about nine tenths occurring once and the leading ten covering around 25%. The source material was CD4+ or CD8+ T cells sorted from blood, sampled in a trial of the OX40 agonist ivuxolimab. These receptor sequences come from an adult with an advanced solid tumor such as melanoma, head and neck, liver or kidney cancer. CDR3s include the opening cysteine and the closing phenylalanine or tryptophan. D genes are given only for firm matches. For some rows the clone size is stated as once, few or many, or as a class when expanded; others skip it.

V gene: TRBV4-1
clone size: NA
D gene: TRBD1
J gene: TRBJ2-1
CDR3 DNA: TGCGCCAGCAGCCAGACAGGGTCCTACTCCTACAATGAGCAGTTCTTC
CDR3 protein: CASSQTGSYSYNEQFF

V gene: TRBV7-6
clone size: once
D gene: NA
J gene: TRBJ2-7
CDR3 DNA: TGTGCCAGCAGCTTAGCGCAGTTCGGGACAAACTACGAGCAGTACTTC
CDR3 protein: CASSLAQFGTNYEQYF

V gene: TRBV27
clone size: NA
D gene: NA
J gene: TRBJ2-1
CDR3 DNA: TGTGCCAGCAGTTTATCCCCCAGTCATGAGCAGTTCTTC
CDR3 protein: CASSLSPSHEQFF

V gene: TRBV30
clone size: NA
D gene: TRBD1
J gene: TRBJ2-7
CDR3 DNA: TGTGCCTGGAAGGACAGGCCGGCCTCCTCCGAGCAGTACTTC
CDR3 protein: CAWKDRPASSEQYF

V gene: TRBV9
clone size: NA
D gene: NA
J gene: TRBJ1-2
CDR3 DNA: TGTGCCAGCAGCCCGGGGGGCGCCCCCTATGGCTACACCTTC
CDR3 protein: CASSPGGAPYGYTF

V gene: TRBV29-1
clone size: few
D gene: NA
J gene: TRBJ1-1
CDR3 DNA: TGCAGCGTAACAAGGGGTGAAGCTTTCTTT
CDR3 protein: CSVTRGEAFF

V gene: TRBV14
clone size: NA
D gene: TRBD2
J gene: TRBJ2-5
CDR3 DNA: TGTGCCAGCAGCCCACTTTTACAGACTAGCGGGGAAGAGACCCAGTACTTC
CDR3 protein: CASSPLLQTSGEETQYF

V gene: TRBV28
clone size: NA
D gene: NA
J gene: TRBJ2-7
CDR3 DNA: TGTGCCAGCAGTTTGGTAGGATACGAGCAGTACTTC
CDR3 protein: CASSLVGYEQYF

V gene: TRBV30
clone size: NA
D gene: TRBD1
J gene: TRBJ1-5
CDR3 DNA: TGTGCCTGGAGTGTAGGGGGCGGGAATCAGCCCCAGCATTTT
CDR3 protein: CAWSVGGGNQPQHF

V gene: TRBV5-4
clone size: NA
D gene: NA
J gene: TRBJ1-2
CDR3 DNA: TGTGCCAGCAGCTTGTTGGCGGGGGGCTCTAACTATGGCTACACCTTC
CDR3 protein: CASSLLAGGSNYGYTF

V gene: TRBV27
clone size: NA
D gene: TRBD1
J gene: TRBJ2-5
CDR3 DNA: TGTGCCAGCAGTTCACAGGGGGTTGGAGAGACCCAGTACTTC
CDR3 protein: CASSSQGVGETQYF

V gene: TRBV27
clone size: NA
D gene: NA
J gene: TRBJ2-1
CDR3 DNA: TGTGCCAGCAGTTTAAGGGGCGTTGACAATGAGCAGTTCTTC
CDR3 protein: CASSLRGVDNEQFF

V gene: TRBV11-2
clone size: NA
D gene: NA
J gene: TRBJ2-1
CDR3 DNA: TGTGCCAGCAGCTTACGTGGCCGTCACAGCTCCTACAATGAGCAGTTCTTC
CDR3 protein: CASSLRGRHSSYNEQFF

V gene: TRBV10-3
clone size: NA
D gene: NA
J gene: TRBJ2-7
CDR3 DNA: TGTGCCACGGCCCCCGCGGGACAGCCCTACGAGCAGTACTTC
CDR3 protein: CATAPAGQPYEQYF

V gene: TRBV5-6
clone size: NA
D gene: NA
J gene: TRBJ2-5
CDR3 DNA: TGTGCCAGCAGCTTAAGATATATGGTTCTTGGCGAGTCCCAGTACTTC
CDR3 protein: CASSLRYMVLGESQYF

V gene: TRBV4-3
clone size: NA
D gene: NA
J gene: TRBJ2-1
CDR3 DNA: TGCGCCAGCAGCCAAGATCGTCAGGGGTTAGACGAGCAGTTCTTC
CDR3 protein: CASSQDRQGLDEQFF

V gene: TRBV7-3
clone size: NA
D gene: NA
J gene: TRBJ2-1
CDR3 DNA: TGTGCCAGCAGCTCTATGGACTATCCGGATGAGCAGTTCTTC
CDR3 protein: CASSSMDYPDEQFF

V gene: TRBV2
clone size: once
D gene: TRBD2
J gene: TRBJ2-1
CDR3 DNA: TGTGCCAGCAGTAACGAGACTAGCGAGAGATTCTACAATGAGCAGTTCTTC
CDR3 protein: CASSNETSERFYNEQFF

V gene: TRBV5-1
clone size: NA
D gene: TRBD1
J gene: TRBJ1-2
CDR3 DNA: TGCGCCAGCAGCTTGGCCGACAGGGGCTATGGCTACACCTTC
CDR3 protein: CASSLADRGYGYTF

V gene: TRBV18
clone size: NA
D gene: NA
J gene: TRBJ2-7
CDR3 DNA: TGTGCCAGCTCACCGGGGACGGGAGTGAGCTACGAGCAGTACTTC
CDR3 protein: CASSPGTGVSYEQYF

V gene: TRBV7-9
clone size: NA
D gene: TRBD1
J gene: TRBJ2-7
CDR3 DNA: TGTGCCAGCAGCCCGAAAGCCGGGACAGGGGCGGATGAGCAGTACTTC
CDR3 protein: CASSPKAGTGADEQYF

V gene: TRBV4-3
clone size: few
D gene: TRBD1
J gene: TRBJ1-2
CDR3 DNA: TGCGCCAGCAGCCAAACGGACAGGGGCCCCTTCGGTGTGGGCTACACCTTC
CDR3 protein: CASSQTDRGPFGVGYTF